This paragraph covers one TCR beta chain sequence. Antigen: not known. This record comes from a study of CD8+ T cells in alopecia areata. Broader study findings: With one nonresponder, baseline CD8+ expansion's link to response remains uncertain.

Treatment defined: oral pan-JAK inhibitor, 5-10 mg twice daily. The sequencing template was cDNA reverse transcribed from extracted RNA. Clones were sequenced by immunoSEQ multiplex PCR, and TCRdb holds only the in-frame ones, with some missing. Of a few hundred thousand clones listed, approximately 38% are singletons. The source was CD4+ T cells sorted from blood, collected around week 30, from a patient treated with tofacitinib. The receptor comes from a human donor with alopecia areata.

The CDR3 is CASSSAETQYF. CDR3 DNA sequence: TGTGCCAGCTCTAGCGCGGAGACCCAGTACTTC. The J gene is TRBJ2-5, the V gene TRBV2; D is possibly TRBD2 (6 bases). Per germline, CDR1 SNHLY and CDR2 FYNNEI. This CDR3 contains 11 residues. V lost 8 bases, J lost 5 bases, and 9 bases lay in between.